A single sample gave rise to the 26 T cell receptor beta chains below, sequenced in a study of regulatory T cells in long-lasting Graves disease. Arm-PCR with iRepertoire HTBI primers amplified the CDR3 regions for these TCR beta libraries. TCRdb reanalysed the multiplex PCR reads using MiXCR and keeps one entry per CDR3 protein. This repertoire shows approximately 400,000 distinct CDR3 sequences, 20% found once; its top ten account for around 20%. Noted time point: persistent/refractory GD, antithyroid drugs over 5 years with positive TRAb. Making the TCR library involved RNA that had been extracted from PBMCs. The material was peripheral blood mononuclear cells (PBMCs), obtained when the disease was refractory, from a patient treated with antithyroid drugs. All receptors come from a female donor with Graves disease.

This clonotype was recorded many times. The rearrangement uses TRBV20-1 and TRBJ1-5, with D unresolved. Germline V gene lookup returns CDR1 DFQATT and CDR2 SNEGSKA (reference sequence). V was trimmed by 3 bases and J by 0 bases, leaving 9 bases between them. This CDR3 spans 14 amino acids. The CDR3 sequence is CSASPINSNQPQHF. DNA of the CDR3: TGCAGTGCTAGTCCCATAAATAGCAATCAGCCCCAGCATTTT.

The genes are TRBV7-9 and TRBJ1-5; a weak D match, TRBD1 (5 bases). The CDR3 sequence is 15 residues long. V was clipped by 5 bases and J by 7 bases, with 18 bases between them. Looked up from germline, CDR1 is SEHNR and CDR2 is FQNEAQ (reference sequence). The CDR3 protein is CASSLEGQGGQPQHF. Here the CDR3 DNA reads TGTGCCAGCAGCCTTGAGGGCCAGGGAGGACAGCCCCAGCATTTT.

Concerning this clonotype: Its ends do not fully match the called genes, so a read error is possible. The rearrangement uses TRBV25-1 and TRBJ1-1; D is possibly TRBD1 (6 bases). Per the germline V gene, CDR1 is MGHDK and CDR2 is SYGVNS. The CDR3 is 15 residues long. The DNA for the CDR3 is TGTGCCAGCAGTGAGCCTGGGGGCTTAAACACTGGAGCTTTCTTT. As protein: CASSEPGGLNTGAFF. The whole variable domain, filled in from reference TRBV25-1 and TRBJ1-1, reads EADIYQTPRYLVIGTGKKITLECSQTMGHDKMYWYQQDPGMELHLIHYSYGVNSTEKGDLSSESTVSRIRTEHFPLTLESARPSHTSQYLCASSEPGGLNTGAFFGQGTRLTVV.

In the case of this clonotype: A single base separates this from a much larger clone, so it may be a read error. DNA for the CDR3: TGTGCCAGCGGCGAGGCAGGCCAATTCTACGAGCGGTACTTC. Its protein is CASGEAGQFYERYF. V gene TRBV28 combines with J gene TRBJ2-7; the D is unclear. CDR1 and CDR2 (germline): MDHEN, SYDVKM. The CDR3 length is 14 residues.

There are many counts of this clonotype. The chain has TRBV20-1 and TRBJ2-1; 12 bases are a match to TRBD2. Looked up from germline, CDR1 is DFQATT and CDR2 is SNEGSKA (reference sequence). This CDR3 has 15 residues. J gave up 2 bases and V 2 bases, and 1 base lay outside the gene matches. The CDR3 is CSARLAGGPYNEQFF. The CDR3 DNA follows: TGCAGTGCTAGACTAGCGGGAGGGCCCTACAATGAGCAGTTCTTC.

V gene TRBV7-6 combines with J gene TRBJ2-6; 12 bases agree with TRBD1. Germline CDR1 is SGHVS and CDR2 is FNYEAQ. The CDR3 is 17 amino acids. The trim removed 3 bases at V and 4 bases at J, leaving 4 bases unmatched. This CDR3 reads CASSLGTGGAGANVLTF. The CDR3, as DNA: TGTGCCAGCAGCTTGGGGACAGGGGGCGCCGGGGCCAACGTCCTGACTTTC.

The V call is TRBV30, the J call TRBJ1-1; tentatively, D is TRBD1 (6 bases). From germline, CDR1 is GTSNPN and CDR2 SVGIG (reference sequence). V lost 3 bases to trimming and J lost 4 bases, with 15 bases between them. This CDR3 is built from 14 residues. The CDR3 DNA is TGTGCCTGGAGCAAGATAGGAGGGGGCACTGAAGCTTTCTTT. Protein product: CAWSKIGGGTEAFF.

This clonotype has just a few counts. The chain links TRBV29-1 to TRBJ2-3; D is uncertain. The CDR3 spans 13 residues. V dropped 5 bases and J dropped 3 bases, with 12 bases sitting between them. Germline values: CDR1 SQVTM, CDR2 ANQGSEA. The CDR3 protein is CSVPVGQTDTQYF. DNA for the CDR3: TGCAGCGTTCCAGTCGGGCAGACAGATACGCAGTATTTT.

The genes are TRBV20-1 and TRBJ2-7; D gene unclear. V was clipped by 3 bases and J by 1 base, with 10 bases between them. The germline V gene has CDR1 DFQATT and CDR2 SNEGSKA (reference sequence). The CDR3 is made up of 13 amino acids. CDR3 bases: TGCAGTGCTAGCGGGCTTATTTCCTACGAGCAGTACTTC. Protein sequence: CSASGLISYEQYF.

This CDR3 reads CASSQDYSPPYEQYF. DNA of the CDR3: TGCGCCAGCAGCCAAGATTATTCGCCTCCCTACGAGCAGTACTTC. The rearrangement joins TRBV4-3 to TRBJ2-7; D remains ambiguous. CDR3 size: 15 residues. V shed 0 bases and J shed 2 bases, with 11 bases lying between them. Germline CDR1 LGHNA, CDR2 YSLEER.

The chain recombines TRBV9 with TRBJ2-1; 12 nucleotides match TRBD2. The CDR3 totals 19 residues. The germline V gene encodes CDR1 SGDLS and CDR2 YYNGEE. V trimming: 3 bases; J trimming: 7 bases; junction bases outside the gene matches: 17. The CDR3, as DNA: TGTGCCAGCAGCGGAACAACTAGCGGGAGGCTCAGATCGTCGAATGAGCAGTTCTTC. Translation gives CASSGTTSGRLRSSNEQFF. The variable domain in full, with the rest retrieved from reference TRBV9 and TRBJ2-1, is DSGVTQTPKHLITATGQRVTLRCSPRSGDLSVYWYQQSLDQGLQFLIQYYNGEERAKGNILERFSAQQFPDLHSELNLSSLELGDSALYFCASSGTTSGRLRSSNEQFFGPGTRLTVL.

This clonotype was observed many times. The chain carries TRBV10-3 and TRBJ1-1; possibly TRBD1 for D (5 bases). The CDR3 runs 13 residues. The germline CDR1 and CDR2 sequences are ENHRY and SYGVKD. Between the trimmed V and J ends, which lost 6 bases and 4 bases, there was a span of 12 bases. The CDR3 sequence: CAISLHGGTEAFF. In DNA form, the CDR3 reads TGTGCCATCAGCCTACATGGGGGCACTGAAGCTTTCTTT.

Many counts were recorded for this clonotype. This chain joins TRBV19 and TRBJ2-7; 7 positions agree with TRBD2. This CDR3 has 15 residues. The V segment lost 3 bases and the J segment 1 base; nucleotides outside the gene matches: 6. The germline V gene has CDR1 LNHDA and CDR2 SQIVND (reference sequence). The CDR3 DNA reads as TGTGCCAGTAGTATTGTCACCGGGGGGTCCTACGAGCAGTACTTC. Encoded protein: CASSIVTGGSYEQYF.

In its sample, this clonotype was seen many times. The CDR3: CASSYPPTANTEAFF. The CDR3 DNA follows: TGTGCCAGCAGTTACCCCCCCACAGCGAACACTGAAGCTTTCTTT. The chain has TRBV6-5 and TRBJ1-1; D unresolved. Germline V gene data show CDR1 as MNHEY and CDR2 as SVGAGI. The CDR3 has 15 amino acids. V shed 2 bases and J shed 1 base, with 11 bases lying between them.

This clonotype has at least ten counts. The chain joins TRBV11-2 to TRBJ1-6; D gene ambiguous. CDR1 and CDR2 from the germline V gene are SGHAT and FQNNGV. The CDR3 totals 14 residues. V lost 1 base and J lost 6, with 7 bases in between. The DNA for the CDR3 is TGTGCCAGCAGCTTAGTCAGTAGTAATTCACCCCTCCACTTT. This translates into CASSLVSSNSPLHF.

This chain joins TRBV19 and TRBJ1-1, with D tentatively TRBD1 (5 bases). V lost 5 bases to trimming and J lost 5 bases, with 18 bases between them. This CDR3 comprises 15 residues. Germline CDR1 LNHDA, CDR2 SQIVND (reference sequence). CDR3 nucleotides: TGTGCCAGTAGTGCCTCTCAAGGGTGGGGGACTGAAGCTTTCTTT. As protein: CASSASQGWGTEAFF. Complete variable domain (other parts from reference TRBV19 and TRBJ1-1): DGGITQSPKYLFRKEGQNVTLSCEQNLNHDAMYWYRQDPGQGLRLIYYSQIVNDFQKGDIAEGYSVSREKKESFPLTVTSAQKNPTAFYLCASSASQGWGTEAFFGQGTRLTVV.

CDR3 coding DNA: TGCAGTGCTAGAGAGCTAGCGGGAGGATCCTACGAGCAGTACTTC. This gives the protein CSARELAGGSYEQYF. This chain joins TRBV20-1 and TRBJ2-7; 11 bases align to TRBD2. The length of the CDR3 is 15 residues. V shed 0 bases and J 1 base; nucleotides not matched to a gene: 2. The germline V gene has CDR1 DFQATT and CDR2 SNEGSKA (reference sequence).

This chain connects TRBV7-9 to TRBJ2-1; unclear D gene. Germline V lookup: CDR1 SEHNR, CDR2 FQNEAQ (reference sequence). Trimming stripped 1 base from V and 10 bases from J, with 11 bases between. CDR3 length: 13 amino acids. In nucleotides, the CDR3 is TGTGCCAGCAGCTTAGTGGGGAACTCAGAGCAGTTCTTC. Translation gives CASSLVGNSEQFF. Combining the CDR3 with reference TRBV7-9 and TRBJ2-1 gives the whole variable domain DTGVSQNPRHKITKRGQNVTFRCDPISEHNRLYWYRQTLGQGPEFLTYFQNEAQLEKSRLLSDRFSAERPKGSFSTLEIQRTEQGDSAMYLCASSLVGNSEQFFGPGTRLTVL.

This clonotype was observed a few times. The rearrangement joins TRBV7-9 to TRBJ1-2; weak D call: TRBD1 (6 bases). The V and J ends lost 5 bases and 1 base respectively, with 23 bases between them. Germline V gene data show CDR1 as SEHNR and CDR2 as FQNEAQ (reference sequence). This CDR3 spans 18 amino acids. CDR3: CASSPLSIRGDNNYGYTF. Here the CDR3 DNA reads TGTGCCAGCAGCCCCCTGTCAATTAGAGGGGACAATAACTATGGCTACACCTTC.

This clonotype was seen only a few times. V is TRBV5-1 and J is TRBJ2-2; D gene unclear. CDR1 is SGHRS, CDR2 YFSETQ, per germline. This CDR3 has 15 amino acids. Trimming stripped 0 bases from V and 7 bases from J, with 13 bases between. The CDR3 DNA sequence: TGCGCCAGCAGCTTGGATCAGCCCGCTGGCGGGGAGCTGTTTTTT. Translated: CASSLDQPAGGELFF.

This clonotype was recorded many times. The chain carries TRBV20-1 and TRBJ2-7, with D possibly being TRBD1 or TRBD2 (5 bases each). Germline V gene data show CDR1 as DFQATT and CDR2 as SNEGSKA (reference sequence). The CDR3 has 12 amino acids. The V gene lost 6 bases and the J gene lost 4 bases, with 13 bases spanning the gap. The CDR3 DNA sequence: TGCAGTGCGACCGGGACGGGGTACGAGCAGTACTTC. Amino acid sequence: CSATGTGYEQYF.

In its sample, this clonotype was seen a few times. The chain links TRBV7-2 to TRBJ1-6; the D is unclear. The germline V gene has CDR1 SGHTA and CDR2 FQGNSA. The V end lost 5 bases, the J end lost 7 bases, and 15 bases lay between the germline ends. The CDR3 totals 15 residues. The CDR3 loop reads CASSPSEPGNSPLHF. CDR3 bases: TGTGCCAGCAGCCCCTCAGAGCCCGGGAATTCACCCCTCCACTTT. Full variable domain (outside the CDR3, taken from reference TRBV7-2 and TRBJ1-6): GAGVSQSPSNKVTEKGKDVELRCDPISGHTALYWYRQSLGQGLEFLIYFQGNSAPDKSGLPSDRFSAERTGGSVSTLTIQRTQQEDSAVYLCASSPSEPGNSPLHFGNGTRLTVT.

This clonotype was picked up a small number of times. This CDR3 reads CASSVEDGRQGETEAFF. CDR3 DNA: TGTGCCAGCAGCGTAGAGGACGGGAGACAGGGGGAGACTGAAGCTTTCTTT. V and J are TRBV9 and TRBJ1-1, with 9 bases fitting TRBD1. This CDR3 region has 17 residues. Germline V gene lookup returns CDR1 SGDLS and CDR2 YYNGEE. V was pared by 0 bases and J by 5 bases, with 11 bases of the junction left unmatched.

This chain uses TRBV28 with TRBJ1-5; D not certain. CDR3 length: 13 amino acids. V dropped 6 bases and J dropped 5 bases, with 11 bases sitting between them. The germline CDR1 and CDR2 sequences are MDHEN and SYDVKM. CDR3 coding DNA: TGTGCCAGCAGCCAAGACGGGGATCAGCCCCAGCATTTT. Translation gives CASSQDGDQPQHF.

V gene TRBV7-2 combines with J gene TRBJ1-6; D is ambiguous. The V gene's germline CDR1 is SGHTA and CDR2 FQGNSA. The CDR3 has 16 amino acids. The V and J ends lost 8 bases and 0 bases respectively, with 14 bases between them. CDR3 loop: CASSGRASSYNSPLHF. CDR3 bases: TGTGCCAGCTCAGGCCGGGCGAGCTCCTATAATTCACCCCTCCACTTT.

Comment on this clonotype: With a much larger clone just one base away, this may be a read error. The genes are TRBV19 and TRBJ1-4; D is uncertain. Per the germline V gene, CDR1 is LNHDA and CDR2 is SQIVND (reference sequence). The CDR3 covers 13 residues. CDR3 sequence reads: CASSMWRNEKLLF. CDR3 coding DNA: TGTGCCAGTAGTATGTGGCGAAATGAAAAACTGCTTTTT.